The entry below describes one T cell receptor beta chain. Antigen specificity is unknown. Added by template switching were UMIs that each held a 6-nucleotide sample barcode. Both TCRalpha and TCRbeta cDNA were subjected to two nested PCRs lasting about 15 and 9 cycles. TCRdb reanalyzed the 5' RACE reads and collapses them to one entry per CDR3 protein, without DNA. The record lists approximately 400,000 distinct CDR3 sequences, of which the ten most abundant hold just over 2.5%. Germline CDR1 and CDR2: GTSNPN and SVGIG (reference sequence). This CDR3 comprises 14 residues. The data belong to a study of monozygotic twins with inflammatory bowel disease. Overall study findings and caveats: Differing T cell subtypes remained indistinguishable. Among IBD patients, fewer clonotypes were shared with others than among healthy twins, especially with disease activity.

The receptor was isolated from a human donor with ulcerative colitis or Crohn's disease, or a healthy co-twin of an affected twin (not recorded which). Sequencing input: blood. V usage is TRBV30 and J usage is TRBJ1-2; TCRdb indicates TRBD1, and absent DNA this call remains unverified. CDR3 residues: CAWSVGIGGGGYTF.